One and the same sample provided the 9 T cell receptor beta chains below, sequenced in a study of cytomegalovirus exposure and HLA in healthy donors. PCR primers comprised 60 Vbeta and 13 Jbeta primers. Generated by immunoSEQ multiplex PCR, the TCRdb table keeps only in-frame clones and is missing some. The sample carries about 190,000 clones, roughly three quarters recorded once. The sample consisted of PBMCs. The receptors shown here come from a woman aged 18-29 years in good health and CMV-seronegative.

CDR3 sequence: CASSVLAGGYEQYF. CDR3 nucleotides: TGTGCCAGTAGCGTCCTAGCGGGAGGATACGAGCAGTACTTC. J is TRBJ2-5 and V is TRBV19, with 11 nucleotides matching TRBD2. The DNA end lines up better with TRBJ2-7; the J call may be wrong. Per the germline V gene, CDR1 is LNHDA and CDR2 is SQIVND (reference sequence). This CDR3 contains 14 residues.

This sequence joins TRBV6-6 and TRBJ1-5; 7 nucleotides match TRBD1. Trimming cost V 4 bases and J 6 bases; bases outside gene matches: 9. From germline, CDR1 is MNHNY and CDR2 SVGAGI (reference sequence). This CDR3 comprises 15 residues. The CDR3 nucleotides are TGTGCCAGCAGTTTCCTCTCCGACAGGGCTCAGCCCCAGCATTTT. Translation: CASSFLSDRAQPQHF.

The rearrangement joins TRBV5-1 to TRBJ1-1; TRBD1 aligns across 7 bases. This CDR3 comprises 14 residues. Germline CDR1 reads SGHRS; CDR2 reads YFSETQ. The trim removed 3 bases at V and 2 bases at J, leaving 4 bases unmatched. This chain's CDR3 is CASSSQGPNTEAFF. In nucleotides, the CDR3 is TGCGCCAGCAGCTCACAGGGGCCCAACACTGAAGCTTTCTTT.

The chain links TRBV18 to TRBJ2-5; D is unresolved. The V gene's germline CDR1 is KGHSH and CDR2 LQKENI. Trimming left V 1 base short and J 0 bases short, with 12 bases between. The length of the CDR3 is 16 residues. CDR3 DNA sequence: TGTGCCAGCTCACCACAACTCACCAAGAACCAAGAGACCCAGTACTTC. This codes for CASSPQLTKNQETQYF.

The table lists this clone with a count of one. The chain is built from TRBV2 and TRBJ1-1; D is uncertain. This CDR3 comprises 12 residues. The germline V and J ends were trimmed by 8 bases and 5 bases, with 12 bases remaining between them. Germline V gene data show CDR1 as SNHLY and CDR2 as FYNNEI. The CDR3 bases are TGTGCCAGCCACCTCGGGGAGACTGAAGCTTTCTTT. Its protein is CASHLGETEAFF.

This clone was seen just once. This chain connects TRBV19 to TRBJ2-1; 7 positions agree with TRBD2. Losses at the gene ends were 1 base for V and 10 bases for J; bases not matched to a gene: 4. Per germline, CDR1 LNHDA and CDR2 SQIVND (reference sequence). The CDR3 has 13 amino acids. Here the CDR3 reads CASSIVGGSEQFF. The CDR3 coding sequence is TGTGCCAGTAGTATAGTGGGAGGGAGCGAGCAGTTCTTC.

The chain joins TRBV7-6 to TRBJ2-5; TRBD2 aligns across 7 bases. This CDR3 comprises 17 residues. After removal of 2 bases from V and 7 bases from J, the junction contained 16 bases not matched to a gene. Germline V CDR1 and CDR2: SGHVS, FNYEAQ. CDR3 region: CASSLLGRESLSGTQYF. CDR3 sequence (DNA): TGTGCCAGCAGCTTACTTGGGCGGGAGTCTTTATCGGGGACCCAGTACTTC.

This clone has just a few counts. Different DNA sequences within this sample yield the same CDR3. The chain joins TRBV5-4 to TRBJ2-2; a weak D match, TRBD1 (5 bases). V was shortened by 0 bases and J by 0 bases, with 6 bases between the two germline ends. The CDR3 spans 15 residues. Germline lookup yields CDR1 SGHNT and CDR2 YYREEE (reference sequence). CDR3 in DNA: TGTGCCAGCAGCTTGGCAGGGACGAACACCGGGGAGCTGTTTTTT. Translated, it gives CASSLAGTNTGELFF.

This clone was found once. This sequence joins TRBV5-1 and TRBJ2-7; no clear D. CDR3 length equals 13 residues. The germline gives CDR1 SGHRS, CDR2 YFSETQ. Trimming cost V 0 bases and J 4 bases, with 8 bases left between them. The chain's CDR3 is CASSLEQAYEQYF. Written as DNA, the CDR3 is TGCGCCAGCAGCTTGGAGCAAGCTTACGAGCAGTACTTC.